This T cell receptor (beta chain) was documented in a study of blood T cell repertoires in COVID-19. Study-level background: The cDNA or gDNA used as material had been derived from T cells, B-cell-depleted T cells, or PBMCs.

As processed by the authors: It was from reference gene primer amplification that nucleated cell counts were estimated. Repertoires were generated with immunoSEQ multiplex PCR, while TCRdb's copy carries only in-frame clones and drops some. Clone size and V and J calls were adopted from that table, with D and trimming inferred from the DNA. This table has roughly 380,000 clones, 75% to 90% appearing once. What was sequenced was peripheral blood. This receptor was identified in a woman in her forties with COVID-19, enrolled during active disease.

The CDR3 spells CSAFPGGEQYF. CDR3 coding DNA: TGCAGTGCTTTCCCCGGGGGAGAGCAGTACTTC. The chain combines TRBV20-1 with TRBJ2-7, with D maybe TRBD2 (6 bases). V dropped 5 bases and J dropped 7 bases, with 12 bases sitting between them. The germline gives CDR1 DFQATT, CDR2 SNEGSKA (reference sequence). CDR3 length: 11 amino acids.